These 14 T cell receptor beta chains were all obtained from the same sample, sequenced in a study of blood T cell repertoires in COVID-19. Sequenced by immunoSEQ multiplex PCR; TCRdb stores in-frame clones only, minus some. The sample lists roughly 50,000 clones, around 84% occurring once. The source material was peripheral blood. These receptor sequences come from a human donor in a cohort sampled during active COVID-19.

CDR3 sequence: CATSDPDSSYEQYF. Here the CDR3 DNA reads TGTGCCACCAGTGACCCTGACAGCTCCTACGAGCAGTACTTC. The chain couples TRBV24-1 to TRBJ2-7; tentative D call: TRBD1 (5 bases). The CDR3 is made up of 14 amino acids. V was shortened by 4 bases and J by 0 bases, with 9 bases between the two germline ends. Germline CDR1 reads KGHDR; CDR2 reads SFDVKD.

The CDR3 coding sequence is TGTGCCAGCAGCCGGTCGACAGGCCACAATGAGCAGTTCTTC. It specifies CASSRSTGHNEQFF. The rearrangement links TRBV7-2 to TRBJ2-1; maybe TRBD1 (6 bases). The CDR3 length is 14 residues. Trimming shortened V by 5 bases and J by 5 bases, and 13 bases separated the two germline ends. Germline V gene sequence: CDR1 SGHTA, CDR2 FQGNSA.

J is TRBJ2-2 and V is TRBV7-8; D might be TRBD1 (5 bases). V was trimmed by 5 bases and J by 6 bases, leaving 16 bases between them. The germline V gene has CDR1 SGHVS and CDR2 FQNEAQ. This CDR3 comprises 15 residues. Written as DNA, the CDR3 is TGTGCCAGCAGCCAAATGGGGCCTACCGCCGGGGAGCTGTTTTTT. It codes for CASSQMGPTAGELFF.

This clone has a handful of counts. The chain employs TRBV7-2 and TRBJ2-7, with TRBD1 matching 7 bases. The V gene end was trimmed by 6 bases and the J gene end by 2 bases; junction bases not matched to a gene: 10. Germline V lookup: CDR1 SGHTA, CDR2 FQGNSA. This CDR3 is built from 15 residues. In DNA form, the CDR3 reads TGTGCCAGCAGTCCAACAGGGGATGGACCCTACGAGCAGTACTTC. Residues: CASSPTGDGPYEQYF.

The DNA of the CDR3 is TGCGCCAGCAGCCAAGTACAGGGGGTCCGGGATACGCAGTATTTT. Translating gives CASSQVQGVRDTQYF. The rearrangement uses TRBV4-1 and TRBJ2-3; 8 nucleotides align to TRBD1. V was clipped by 1 base and J by 6 bases; unmatched bases: 6. The CDR3 length is 15 residues. Per the germline V gene, CDR1 is MGHRA and CDR2 is YSYEKL.

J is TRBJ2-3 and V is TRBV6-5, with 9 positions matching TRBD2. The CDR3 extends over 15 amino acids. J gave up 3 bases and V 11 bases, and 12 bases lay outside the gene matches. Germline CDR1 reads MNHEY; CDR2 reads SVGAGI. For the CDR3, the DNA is TGTGCCCACGCCCCGCCTAGCGGGGTGACAGATACGCAGTATTTT. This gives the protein CAHAPPSGVTDTQYF.

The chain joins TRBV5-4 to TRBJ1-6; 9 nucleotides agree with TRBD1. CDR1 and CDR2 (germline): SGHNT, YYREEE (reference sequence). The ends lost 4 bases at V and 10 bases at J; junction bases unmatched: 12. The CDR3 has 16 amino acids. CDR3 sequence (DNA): TGTGCCAGCAGCCCAATAGGGACAGGGCGGGACTCACCCCTCCACTTT. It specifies CASSPIGTGRDSPLHF.

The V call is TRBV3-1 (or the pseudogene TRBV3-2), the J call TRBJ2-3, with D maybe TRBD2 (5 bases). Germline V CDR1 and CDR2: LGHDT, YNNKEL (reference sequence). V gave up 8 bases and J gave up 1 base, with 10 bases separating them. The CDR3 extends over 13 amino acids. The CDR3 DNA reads TGTGCCAGCGAGGGCCGGGGCACAGATACGCAGTATTTT. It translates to CASEGRGTDTQYF.

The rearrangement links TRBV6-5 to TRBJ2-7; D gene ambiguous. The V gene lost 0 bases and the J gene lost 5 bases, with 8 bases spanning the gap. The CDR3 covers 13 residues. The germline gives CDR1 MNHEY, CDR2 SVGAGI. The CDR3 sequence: CASSYSQEDEQYF. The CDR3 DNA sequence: TGTGCCAGCAGTTACTCGCAAGAGGACGAGCAGTACTTC.

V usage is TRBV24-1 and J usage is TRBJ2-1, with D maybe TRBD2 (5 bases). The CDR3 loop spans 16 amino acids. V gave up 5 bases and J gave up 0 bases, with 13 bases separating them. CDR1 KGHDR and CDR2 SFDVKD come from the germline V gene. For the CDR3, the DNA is TGTGCCACCAGTGGCCCTACTAGGAGCTCCTACAATGAGCAGTTCTTC. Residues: CATSGPTRSSYNEQFF.

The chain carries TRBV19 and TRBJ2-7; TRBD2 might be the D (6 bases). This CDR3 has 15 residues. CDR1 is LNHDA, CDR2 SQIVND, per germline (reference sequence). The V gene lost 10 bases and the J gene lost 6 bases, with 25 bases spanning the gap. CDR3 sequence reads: CANSRARQGAGEQYF. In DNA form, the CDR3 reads TGTGCCAATAGCCGGGCCCGTCAGGGAGCGGGCGAGCAGTACTTC.

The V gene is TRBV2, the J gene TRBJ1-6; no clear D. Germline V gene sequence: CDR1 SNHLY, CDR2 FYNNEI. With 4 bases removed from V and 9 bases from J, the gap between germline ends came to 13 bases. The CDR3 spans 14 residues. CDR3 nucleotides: TGTGCCAGCAGTGTGGAGGGTGTGAGTTCACCCCTCCACTTT. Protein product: CASSVEGVSSPLHF.

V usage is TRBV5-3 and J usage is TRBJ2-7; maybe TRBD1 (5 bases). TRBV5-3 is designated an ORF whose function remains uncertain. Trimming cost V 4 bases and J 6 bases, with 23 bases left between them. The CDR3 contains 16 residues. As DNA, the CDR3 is TGTGCCAGAAGCGTCAAATTAGGGGAAGGGTATAGCGAGCAGTACTTC. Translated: CARSVKLGEGYSEQYF.

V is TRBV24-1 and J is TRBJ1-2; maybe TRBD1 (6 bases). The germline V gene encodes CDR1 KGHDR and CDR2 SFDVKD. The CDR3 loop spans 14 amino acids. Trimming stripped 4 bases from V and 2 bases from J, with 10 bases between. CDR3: CATSDPQGNYGYTF. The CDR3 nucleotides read TGTGCCACCAGTGACCCTCAGGGGAACTATGGCTACACCTTC.